This record looks at one T cell receptor beta chain sequence and its context. The antigen is unknown. These data come from a study of cytomegalovirus exposure and HLA in healthy donors. Study results and limitations: Immune exposure data for these donors was limited to CMV serostatus. In presence/absence analyses, roughly uniform sequencing depth across donors was assumed. Later analysis revealed greater clonal expansion in HLA-associated TCR beta chains than in equally common others.

A multiplex PCR was run with 60 Vbeta primers and 13 Jbeta primers. Sequenced by immunoSEQ multiplex PCR; TCRdb stores in-frame clones only, minus some. The sample shows some 140,000 clones, around 73% of them seen only once. CDR3 size: 14 residues. Germline V gene sequence: CDR1 MNHEY, CDR2 SVGAGI. V gave up 6 bases and J gave up 0 bases, with 11 bases separating them. The chain combines TRBV6-5 with TRBJ1-1, with D possibly being TRBD1 (5 bases). Specimen: PBMCs. This receptor was taken from a middle-aged woman in good health and CMV-seronegative. The CDR3 DNA is TGTGCCAGCAGCCCCTGGGACTTGAACACTGAAGCTTTCTTT. Protein product: CASSPWDLNTEAFF.